Listed below are T cell receptor beta chains from one sample, sequenced in a study of T cell changes during pregnancy in multiple sclerosis. This table comes from immunoSEQ multiplex PCR, and its TCRdb copy is limited to in-frame clones, with some not included. Among approximately 59,000 clones listed, 90% to 95% were seen once. The material was CD4+ T cells from peripheral blood mononuclear cells, obtained before pregnancy. All receptors derive from a female donor with multiple sclerosis, enrolled in a pregnancy study. CDR3s include the opening cysteine and the closing phenylalanine or tryptophan. The D gene is left open where the match is weak.

v_gene	d_gene	j_gene	CDR3aa
TRBV30	TRBD1	TRBJ2-7	CAWSVRSGGAMKEQYF
TRBV4-2	.	TRBJ1-1	CASSHPLASGNTEAFF
TRBV27	TRBD2	TRBJ2-7	CASSDSGRPYEQYF
TRBV29-1	TRBD2	TRBJ2-2	CSASLFSGVANTGELFF
TRBV6-5	.	TRBJ2-3	CATGGHTDTQYF
TRBV7-8	.	TRBJ1-1	CASSLGAGRGTEAFF
TRBV6-5	TRBD1	TRBJ1-2	CASSYSGDRGNGYTF
TRBV10-2	TRBD1	TRBJ1-2	CASSRGTVYGYTF
TRBV11-3	.	TRBJ1-1	CASSARGTEAFF
TRBV27	.	TRBJ1-4	CASSSREQNEKLFF
TRBV19	TRBD1	TRBJ2-1	CASSMGNRGLGGNEQFF
TRBV13	TRBD2	TRBJ2-2	CASSPRLAARPGELFF
TRBV5-1	.	TRBJ2-7	CASSSRGKSSYEQYF
TRBV7-2	TRBD2	TRBJ2-5	CASSFRAGVSGSSRETQYF
TRBV19	TRBD1	TRBJ1-2	CASSPGGLDYGYTF
TRBV5-1	.	TRBJ2-3	CASSANRAPDTQYF
TRBV7-2	.	TRBJ2-5	CASSSPNRGETQYF
TRBV19	.	TRBJ2-7	CASSIRGTYEQYF
TRBV4-1	TRBD1	TRBJ1-5	CASSPADREGDQPQHF
TRBV5-1	.	TRBJ2-3	CATRVAELDTQYF
TRBV18	.	TRBJ2-7	CASSPGGPPYEQYF
TRBV5-1	TRBD1	TRBJ1-1	CASSRAGGQTLTEAFF
TRBV5-8	TRBD2	TRBJ2-7	CASSWGAGGRGEQYF
TRBV28	TRBD1	TRBJ1-2	CASRVTGGMGGYTF
TRBV18	.	TRBJ1-2	CASSPDSNYGYTF
TRBV27	TRBD2	TRBJ2-2	CASSSPGLAGVTGELFF
TRBV9	.	TRBJ2-1	CASSNGRQGTYNEQFF
TRBV14	TRBD2	TRBJ2-1	CASSRMLGTSGSSVNEQFF
TRBV27	.	TRBJ1-1	CASQGYTEAFF